The 8 T cell receptor beta chains below were found in one sample sequenced in a study of blood T cell repertoires in COVID-19. The protocol was immunoSEQ multiplex PCR, while the TCRdb copy is restricted to in-frame clones and leaves out a portion. Altogether roughly 410,000 clones are present, roughly 90% being singletons, with the ten largest covering around 1.2%. Sequenced material: peripheral blood. The source is a man aged 40-49 years with acute or convalescent COVID-19.

The chain links TRBV3-1 (or the pseudogene TRBV3-2) to TRBJ2-1, with 11 bases fitting TRBD2. Germline V gene sequence: CDR1 LGHDT, CDR2 YNNKEL (reference sequence). This CDR3 is 17 amino acids long. V lost 1 base and J lost 2; bases outside the gene matches: 4. The CDR3 bases are TGTGCCAGCAGCCAAGCCGGGACTAGCGGTACCTACAATGAGCAGTTCTTC. Its translation is CASSQAGTSGTYNEQFF.

The chain couples TRBV19 to TRBJ1-5; D gene unclear. V was shortened by 4 bases and J by 0 bases, with 7 bases between the two germline ends. The CDR3 extends over 14 amino acids. Germline loops: CDR1 LNHDA, CDR2 SQIVND (reference sequence). The CDR3 coding sequence is TGTGCCAGTAGTACCCCCAATAGCAATCAGCCCCAGCATTTT. It encodes CASSTPNSNQPQHF.

The chain carries TRBV28 and TRBJ2-4, with a weak D call TRBD1 (6 bases). V was pared by 5 bases and J by 1 base, with 12 bases between. CDR3 size: 15 residues. The germline V gene encodes CDR1 MDHEN and CDR2 SYDVKM. CDR3 sequence reads: CASSPPGVAKNIQYF. CDR3 DNA: TGTGCCAGCAGTCCCCCAGGGGTGGCCAAAAACATTCAGTACTTC. The entire variable domain, with the rest obtained from reference TRBV28 and TRBJ2-4, is as follows: DVKVTQSSRYLVKRTGEKVFLECVQDMDHENMFWYRQDPGLGLRLIYFSYDVKMKEKGDIPEGYSVSREKKERFSLILESASTNQTSMYLCASSPPGVAKNIQYFGAGTRLSVL.

The V and J genes are TRBV5-1 and TRBJ2-1, with D possibly TRBD2 on 6 matching bases. Per germline, CDR1 SGHRS and CDR2 YFSETQ. This CDR3 has 17 residues. The V end was cut by 2 bases, the J end by 7 bases, with 22 bases between. The DNA of the CDR3 is TGCGCCAGCAGCTTCTTAGGGTCTGCGGGATGGGGGAATGAGCAGTTCTTC. Amino acids: CASSFLGSAGWGNEQFF.

CDR3 in amino acids: CASSQSRTSGGCTDTQYF. CDR3 in DNA: TGCGCCAGCAGTCAATCGAGGACTAGCGGGGGTTGCACAGATACGCAGTATTTT. The gene calls are TRBV23-1 and TRBJ2-3; 13 bases are shared with TRBD2. TRBV23-1 is reported as an ORF; its role is uncertain. V gave up 0 bases and J gave up 1 base; unmatched junction bases: 4. There are 18 residues in the CDR3.

The chain carries TRBV15 and TRBJ2-7, with 9 bases fitting TRBD1. V lost 0 bases to trimming and J lost 7 bases; unmatched junction nucleotides: 4. This CDR3 is 14 amino acids long. Germline values: CDR1 LNHNV, CDR2 YYDKDF (reference sequence). CDR3: CATSREQGAGEQYF. The CDR3 bases are TGTGCCACCAGCAGAGAACAGGGGGCAGGGGAGCAGTACTTC.

J is TRBJ2-2 and V is TRBV28, with 7 positions matching TRBD2. The germline CDR1 and CDR2 sequences are MDHEN and SYDVKM. Germline trimming cut 6 bases from V and 6 bases from J; bases unmatched to any gene: 7. The CDR3 contains 14 residues. This CDR3 reads CASRGTNFAGELFF. Here the CDR3 DNA reads TGTGCCAGCAGAGGGACTAATTTCGCCGGGGAGCTGTTTTTT.

This chain links TRBV4-2 with TRBJ1-5; no clear D gene. This CDR3 is built from 14 residues. In germline, CDR1 is LGHNA, CDR2 YNFKEQ. With 0 bases removed from V and 6 bases from J, the gap between germline ends came to 9 bases. The CDR3 DNA reads as TGTGCCAGCAGCCAAGATTTCCAAGCTCAGCCCCAGCATTTT. Translation: CASSQDFQAQPQHF.